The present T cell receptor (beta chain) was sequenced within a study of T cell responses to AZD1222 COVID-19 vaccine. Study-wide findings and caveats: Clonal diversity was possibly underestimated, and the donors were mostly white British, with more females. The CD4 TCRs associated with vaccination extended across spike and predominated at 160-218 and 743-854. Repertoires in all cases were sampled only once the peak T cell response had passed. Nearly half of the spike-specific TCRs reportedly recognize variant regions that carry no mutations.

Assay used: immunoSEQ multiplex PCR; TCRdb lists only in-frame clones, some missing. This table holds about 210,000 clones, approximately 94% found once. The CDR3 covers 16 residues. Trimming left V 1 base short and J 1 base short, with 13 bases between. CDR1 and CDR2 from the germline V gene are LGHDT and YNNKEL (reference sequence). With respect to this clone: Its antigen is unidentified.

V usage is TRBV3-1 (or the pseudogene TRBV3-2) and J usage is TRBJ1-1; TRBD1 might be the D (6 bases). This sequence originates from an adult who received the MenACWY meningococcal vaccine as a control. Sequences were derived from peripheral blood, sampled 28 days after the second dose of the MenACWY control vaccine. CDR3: CASSQGSRGPNTEAFF. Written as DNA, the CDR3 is TGTGCCAGCAGCCAAGGGTCGCGGGGGCCGAACACTGAAGCTTTCTTT.